These T cell receptor beta chains were read from a single sample in a study of early T cells in non-severe SARS-CoV-2 infection. TCRdb re-called the 5' RACE reads through MiXCR, storing one row per CDR3 protein. Of around 27,000 distinct CDR3 sequences listed, around 7% were seen once; the top ten hold over 35%. The sequencing sample was made of whole blood. These receptor sequences come from an adult who was a healthcare worker with PCR-confirmed SARS-CoV-2 infection or an uninfected control (not recorded which). The CDR3 runs from the conserved cysteine through the conserved F or W. The size of a clone is reported for some rows only, either as once, few or many, or as a class for expanded clones.

v_gene: TRBV7-9; abundance: many; j_gene: TRBJ2-7; CDR3aa: CASSFAGLSSYEQYF
v_gene: TRBV7-6; abundance: -; j_gene: TRBJ1-2; CDR3aa: CASSLETGTGYTF
v_gene: TRBV27; abundance: many; j_gene: TRBJ1-4; CDR3aa: CASSRQFATNEKLFF
v_gene: TRBV10-3; abundance: many; j_gene: TRBJ2-1; CDR3aa: CAISPTSGRAHEQFF
v_gene: TRBV11-3; abundance: many; j_gene: TRBJ2-2; CDR3aa: CASTTENTGELFF
v_gene: TRBV18; abundance: many; j_gene: TRBJ2-1; CDR3aa: CASSSRRLPKSNEQFF
v_gene: TRBV12-3/TRBV12-4; abundance: -; j_gene: TRBJ2-7; CDR3aa: CASSPSSPGTGSEQYF
v_gene: TRBV20-1; abundance: few; j_gene: TRBJ2-3; CDR3aa: CSARDGTSGTFSTQYF
v_gene: TRBV7-9; abundance: many; j_gene: TRBJ2-1; CDR3aa: CASSGNNEQFF
v_gene: TRBV11-2; abundance: -; j_gene: TRBJ1-4; CDR3aa: CASSDRVLGDEKLFF
v_gene: TRBV19; abundance: many; j_gene: TRBJ2-3; CDR3aa: CASSRAGEARTQYF
v_gene: TRBV2; abundance: many; j_gene: TRBJ2-3; CDR3aa: CASSEISLSSDTQYF
v_gene: TRBV10-3; abundance: many; j_gene: TRBJ2-7; CDR3aa: CAIMGTGSYEQYF
v_gene: TRBV12-3/TRBV12-4; abundance: many; j_gene: TRBJ1-2; CDR3aa: CASTQGVARYGYTF
v_gene: TRBV7-2; abundance: many; j_gene: TRBJ2-2; CDR3aa: CASSLFSGPNTGELFF
v_gene: TRBV3-1; abundance: many; j_gene: TRBJ2-3; CDR3aa: CASTQLGDTQYF
v_gene: TRBV12-3/TRBV12-4; abundance: -; j_gene: TRBJ1-5; CDR3aa: CASSLESGNGNQPQHF
v_gene: TRBV7-2; abundance: many; j_gene: TRBJ2-2; CDR3aa: CASSSLLASGELFF
v_gene: TRBV6-6; abundance: few; j_gene: TRBJ2-7; CDR3aa: CASSYPDRGWEQYF
v_gene: TRBV19; abundance: many; j_gene: TRBJ1-5; CDR3aa: CASSIRPREGNQPQHF
v_gene: TRBV3-1; abundance: -; j_gene: TRBJ2-2; CDR3aa: CASSQGAMRTGELFF
v_gene: TRBV4-2; abundance: few; j_gene: TRBJ1-3; CDR3aa: CASSQESAGAGGNTIYF
v_gene: TRBV2; abundance: many; j_gene: TRBJ1-3; CDR3aa: CASRVRFGNTIYF
v_gene: TRBV6-6; abundance: many; j_gene: TRBJ2-7; CDR3aa: CASSDSHYEQYF
v_gene: TRBV11-2; abundance: -; j_gene: TRBJ2-7; CDR3aa: CASSFGGTGALAQYF
v_gene: TRBV20-1; abundance: many; j_gene: TRBJ2-7; CDR3aa: CSARGRVNSYEQYF
v_gene: TRBV18; abundance: few; j_gene: TRBJ2-1; CDR3aa: CASSPLPGQGDNEQFF
v_gene: TRBV20-1; abundance: many; j_gene: TRBJ2-3; CDR3aa: CSVGVSTDTQYF
v_gene: TRBV5-1; abundance: -; j_gene: TRBJ2-1; CDR3aa: CASSSRTSGNDEQFF
v_gene: TRBV4-2; abundance: many; j_gene: TRBJ1-2; CDR3aa: CASSPNGQGGYTF